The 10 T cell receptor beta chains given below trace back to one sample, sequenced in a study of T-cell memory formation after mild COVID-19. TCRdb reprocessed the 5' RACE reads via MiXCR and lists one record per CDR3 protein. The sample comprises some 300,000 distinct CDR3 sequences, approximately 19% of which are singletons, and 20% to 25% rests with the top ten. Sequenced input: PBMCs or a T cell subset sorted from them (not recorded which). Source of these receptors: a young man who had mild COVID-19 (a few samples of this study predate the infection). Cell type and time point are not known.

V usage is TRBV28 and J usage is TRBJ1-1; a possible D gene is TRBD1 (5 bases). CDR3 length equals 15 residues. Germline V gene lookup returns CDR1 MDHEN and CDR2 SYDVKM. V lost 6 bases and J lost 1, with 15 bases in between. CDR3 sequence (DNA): TGTGCCAGCAGATCTATGGGACGCCAGAACACTGAAGCTTTCTTT. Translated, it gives CASRSMGRQNTEAFF. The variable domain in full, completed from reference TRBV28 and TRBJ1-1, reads DVKVTQSSRYLVKRTGEKVFLECVQDMDHENMFWYRQDPGLGLRLIYFSYDVKMKEKGDIPEGYSVSREKKERFSLILESASTNQTSMYLCASRSMGRQNTEAFFGQGTRLTVV.

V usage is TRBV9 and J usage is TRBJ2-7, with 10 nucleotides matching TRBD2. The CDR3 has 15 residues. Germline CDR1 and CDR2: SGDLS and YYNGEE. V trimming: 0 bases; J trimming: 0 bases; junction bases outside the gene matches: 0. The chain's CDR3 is CASSVGTSGSYEQYF. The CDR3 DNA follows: TGTGCCAGCAGCGTAGGGACTAGCGGCTCCTACGAGCAGTACTTC.

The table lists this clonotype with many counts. The CDR3 loop is CASSQTLNTEAFF. The CDR3 DNA reads TGTGCCAGCAGCCAAACCTTGAACACTGAAGCTTTCTTT. This chain links TRBV16 with TRBJ1-1; D is undetermined. The germline V gene encodes CDR1 KGHSY and CDR2 FQNENV. V lost 2 bases and J 0 bases, leaving 4 bases between the germline ends. This CDR3 has 13 residues.

The chain's CDR3 is CASGFYRNYNEQFF. The DNA of the CDR3 is TGTGCTAGTGGTTTTTACAGGAACTACAATGAGCAGTTCTTC. The V call is TRBV12-5, the J call TRBJ2-1; a weak D match, TRBD1 (5 bases). V lost 3 bases, J lost 3 bases, and 9 bases lay in between. The CDR3 runs 14 residues. In germline, CDR1 is LGHNT, CDR2 FRNRAP. The full variable domain, completed using reference TRBV12-5 and TRBJ2-1, is DARVTQTPRHKVTEMGQEVTMRCQPILGHNTVFWYRQTMMQGLELLAYFRNRAPLDDSGMPKDRFSAEMPDATLATLKIQPSEPRDSAVYFCASGFYRNYNEQFFGPGTRLTVL.

In DNA, the CDR3 is TGTGCCAGCAGCCACGGTGTGAGGGAAAAACTGTTTTTT. This encodes CASSHGVREKLFF. The J gene is TRBJ1-4, the V gene TRBV12-3 or TRBV12-4, with D unclear. V was cut by 6 bases and J by 8 bases, with 13 bases left in between. The CDR3 is made up of 13 amino acids.

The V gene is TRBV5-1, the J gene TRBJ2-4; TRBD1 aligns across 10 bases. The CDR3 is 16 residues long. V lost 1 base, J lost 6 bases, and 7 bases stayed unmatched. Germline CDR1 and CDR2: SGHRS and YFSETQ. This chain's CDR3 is CASSLKDRGTGNIQYF. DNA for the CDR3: TGCGCCAGCAGCTTGAAGGACAGGGGGACGGGAAACATTCAGTACTTC.

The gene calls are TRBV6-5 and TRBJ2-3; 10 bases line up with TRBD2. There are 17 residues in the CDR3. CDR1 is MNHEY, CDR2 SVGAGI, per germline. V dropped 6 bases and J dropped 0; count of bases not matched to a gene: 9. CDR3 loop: CASSVRGTSVSTDTQYF. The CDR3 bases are TGTGCCAGCAGCGTACGGGGGACTAGCGTGAGCACAGATACGCAGTATTTT.

CDR3 sequence reads: CASSLDRDRAYEQYF. CDR3 nucleotides: TGTGCCAGCAGCTTAGACCGGGACAGGGCGTACGAGCAGTACTTC. V gene TRBV7-2 combines with J gene TRBJ2-7; 9 bases map to TRBD1. V dropped 1 base and J dropped 4; count of bases not matched to a gene: 5. This CDR3 contains 15 residues. Germline CDR1 SGHTA, CDR2 FQGNSA.

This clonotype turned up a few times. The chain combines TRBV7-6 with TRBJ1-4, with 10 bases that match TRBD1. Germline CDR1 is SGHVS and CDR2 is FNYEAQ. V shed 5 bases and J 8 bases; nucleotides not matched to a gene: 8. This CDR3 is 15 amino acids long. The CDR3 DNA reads TGTGCCAGCAGCCCCGTCCCGGGACAGGGGGAAAAACTGTTTTTT. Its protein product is CASSPVPGQGEKLFF.

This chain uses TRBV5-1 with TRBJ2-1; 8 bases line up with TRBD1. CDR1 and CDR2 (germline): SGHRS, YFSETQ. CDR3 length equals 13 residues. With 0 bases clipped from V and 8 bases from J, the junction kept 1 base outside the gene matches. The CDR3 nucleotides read TGCGCCAGCAGCTTGGACAGGGGGTATGAGCAGTTCTTC. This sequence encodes CASSLDRGYEQFF.